This T cell receptor beta chain was obtained from a study of CD8 T cells in ankylosing spondylitis (dated 2017 in TCRdb). Study-wide context: To find TCR variants linked to disease, the study profiled T cell receptor beta repertoires in ankylosing spondylitis patients and healthy donors. Peripheral blood samples were taken, and synovial fluid was additionally collected from ankylosing spondylitis patients. The full study cohort was made up of roughly 25 ankylosing spondylitis patients and fewer than 120 healthy donors.

The CDR3 contains 13 residues, cysteine and phenylalanine counted. Solely the CDR3 DNA is kept, with 39 bases framed from the first base. V gives up 4 bases and J gives up 13 bases, and the segment between their germline ends measures 18 bases. The germline V gene (reference sequence) sets CDR1 to SEHNR and CDR2 to FQNEAQ. The instrument was an Illumina HiSeq 2500. Quantitative 5'-RACE with molecular barcodes was used to prepare TCR beta libraries. Per the source publication's procedure: To identify disease-linked TCR variants, a new computational method was used, one built on a probabilistic model of VDJ rearrangement. Starting from the raw public reads, TCRdb applied fastp trimming at Q25, assembled clones with MiXCR and retained in-frame beta chains. Rows with a matching CDR3 protein are joined into one entry that keeps the most common DNA and genes. V and J calls and clone size were set by TCRdb, not the authors. The sample has about 540,000 distinct CDR3 sequences on record, roughly an eighth of them singletons. Approximately 6.3% of the sample comes from the top ten.

Comment on this clonotype: The clone's antigen remains unknown. Per-base qualities were not stored, and no clone one base away is much larger.

Study-wide conclusions, independent of this receptor: Blood from ankylosing spondylitis patients appeared to be characterized by a TCR beta motif composed of about eight highly homologous amino acid variants. In peripheral blood, the disease-linked clones were found at relatively low frequencies and had a CD8+ phenotype. Some motif variants had previously been reported in the synovial fluid and blood of reactive arthritis patients, which suggests shared mechanisms of disease initiation. According to the report, matched synovial fluid samples from ankylosing spondylitis patients were significantly enriched for the disease-linked clones.

The sequenced sample was blood, either unsorted or a sorted T cell fraction (not recorded which). The chain is made from TRBV7-9 and TRBJ2-3; the D call could be TRBD1 or TRBD2, with each sharing 6 bases. This TCR came from a male donor with ankylosing spondylitis. Here the CDR3 is given as CASSSDWTEGEYF. The DNA is TGTGCCAGCAGCTCCGACTGGACGGAGGGGGAGTATTTT.